The 31 T cell receptor beta chains listed next were all sequenced from one sample in a study of control samples from healthy donors and cancer patients. Sequenced by immunoSEQ multiplex PCR; TCRdb stores in-frame clones only, minus some. The profile shows 130,000 or so clones, roughly 89% of them singletons. Sequencing was carried out using blood. The receptor source for this set is a man aged 30 to 45 in good health.

This clone turned up a few times. The chain recombines TRBV12-3 or TRBV12-4 with TRBJ1-2; D not certain. The CDR3 runs 11 residues. V was cut by 6 bases and J by 4 bases, with 6 bases left in between. The chain's CDR3 is CASSFSYGYTF. Written as DNA, the CDR3 is TGTGCCAGCAGCTTCTCCTATGGCTACACCTTC.

This chain joins TRBV5-1 and TRBJ2-5; weak D call: TRBD1 (6 bases). The CDR3 is 14 amino acids. The V end lost 2 bases, the J end lost 4 bases, and 12 bases lay between the germline ends. In germline, CDR1 is SGHRS, CDR2 YFSETQ. The CDR3 is CASSFDRSPETQYF. CDR3 DNA: TGCGCCAGCAGCTTCGACAGGTCCCCAGAGACCCAGTACTTC. The variable domain in full, completed from reference TRBV5-1 and TRBJ2-5, reads KAGVTQTPRYLIKTRGQQVTLSCSPISGHRSVSWYQQTPGQGLQFLFEYFSETQRNKGNFPGRFSGRQFSNSRSEMNVSTLELGDSALYLCASSFDRSPETQYFGPGTRLLVL.

The rearrangement joins TRBV18 to TRBJ1-1; a possible D gene is TRBD1 (6 bases). The length of the CDR3 is 15 residues. Germline V lookup: CDR1 KGHSH, CDR2 LQKENI. The ends were cut back, 3 bases at V and 3 bases at J, with 14 bases in the middle. The CDR3 nucleotides are TGTGCCAGCTCACCGTACAGGGTTGGGGACACTGAAGCTTTCTTT. It codes for CASSPYRVGDTEAFF.

This sequence joins TRBV2 and TRBJ2-7, with D possibly matching TRBD2 (6 bases). CDR1 and CDR2 (germline): SNHLY, FYNNEI. The CDR3 contains 15 residues. Between the trimmed V and J ends, which lost 5 bases and 0 bases, there was a span of 14 bases. CDR3 sequence (DNA): TGTGCCAGCAGTTCTAGCGCAACTCACTCCTACGAGCAGTACTTC. Translating it yields CASSSSATHSYEQYF.

J is TRBJ2-1 and V is TRBV7-3; the match to TRBD2 covers 11 bases. J was trimmed by 10 bases and V by 4 bases; bases with no gene match: 9. The CDR3 is 15 residues long. The germline CDR1 and CDR2 sequences are SGHTA and FQGTGA. CDR3 nucleotide sequence: TGTGCCAGCAGCTCAGGACTAGCGGGTCCCGGGGAGCAGTTCTTC. Translating gives CASSSGLAGPGEQFF.

This chain uses TRBV7-2 with TRBJ2-7; D gene unclear. Per germline, CDR1 SGHTA and CDR2 FQGNSA. Trimming left V 7 bases short and J 3 bases short, with 13 bases between. The length of the CDR3 is 13 residues. This chain's CDR3 is CASTYARGYEQYF. In DNA form, the CDR3 reads TGTGCCAGCACTTACGCCAGAGGCTACGAGCAGTACTTC.

The chain couples TRBV4-2 to TRBJ1-5; D may be TRBD1 (5 bases). V was shortened by 0 bases and J by 2 bases, with 14 bases between the two germline ends. This CDR3 contains 17 residues. The germline V gene has CDR1 LGHNA and CDR2 YNFKEQ. This chain's CDR3 is CASSQESYGAGNQPQHF. CDR3 coding DNA: TGTGCCAGCAGCCAAGAGAGCTACGGGGCCGGCAATCAGCCCCAGCATTTT.

Points on this clone: Other DNA sequences in this sample translate to the same CDR3. J is TRBJ2-5 and V is TRBV3-1 (or the pseudogene TRBV3-2); 12 bases fit TRBD2. V lost 1 base to trimming and J lost 6 bases; unmatched junction nucleotides: 6. In germline, CDR1 is LGHDT, CDR2 YNNKEL (reference sequence). This CDR3 has 16 amino acids. As DNA, the CDR3 is TGTGCCAGCAGCCAAGCGGCTAGCGGGGGGGCGAAGACCCAGTACTTC. It encodes CASSQAASGGAKTQYF.

This chain joins TRBV29-1 and TRBJ1-1, with 10 bases identical to TRBD1. CDR3 length: 14 residues. Germline CDR1 reads SQVTM; CDR2 reads ANQGSEA. V was clipped by 5 bases and J by 5 bases; unmatched bases: 8. This CDR3 is CSVIAGQGWTEAFF. For the CDR3, the DNA is TGCAGCGTTATTGCGGGACAGGGGTGGACTGAAGCTTTCTTT.

The chain links TRBV23-1 to TRBJ1-5, with 9 bases identical to TRBD1. TRBV23-1 carries the ORF label, with uncertain function. The trim removed 6 bases at V and 4 bases at J, leaving 7 bases unmatched. The CDR3 is 15 residues long. Here the CDR3 reads CASRRTGGWNQPQHF. The CDR3 DNA reads TGCGCCAGCAGGAGAACAGGGGGCTGGAATCAGCCCCAGCATTTT.

The J gene is TRBJ1-2, the V gene TRBV18; D unresolved. The germline V gene encodes CDR1 KGHSH and CDR2 LQKENI. The CDR3 extends over 12 amino acids. V was clipped by 3 bases and J by 6 bases, with 8 bases between them. The CDR3 loop is CASSPRVDGYTF. DNA of the CDR3: TGTGCCAGCTCACCGCGAGTGGATGGCTACACCTTC.

The table lists this clone with a few counts. The chain employs TRBV12-3 or TRBV12-4 and TRBJ1-1; no definite D call. The V gene lost 6 bases and the J gene lost 1 base, with 9 bases spanning the gap. CDR3 size: 13 residues. The CDR3 sequence is CASSYVPNTEAFF. CDR3 bases: TGTGCCAGCAGCTACGTCCCGAACACTGAAGCTTTCTTT.

The chain uses TRBV7-9 and TRBJ1-6; tentative D call: TRBD1 (6 bases). Looked up from germline, CDR1 is SEHNR and CDR2 is FQNEAQ (reference sequence). The CDR3 is 14 amino acids. Trimming removed 7 bases from V and 10 bases from J, with 17 bases in between. CDR3 nucleotides: TGTGCCAGCACCCAGGACAGCGGGGACTCACCCCTCCACTTT. Amino acid sequence: CASTQDSGDSPLHF.

V usage is TRBV2 and J usage is TRBJ2-1; 7 nucleotides line up with TRBD1. The CDR3 covers 13 residues. The germline gives CDR1 SNHLY, CDR2 FYNNEI. V dropped 6 bases and J dropped 8; count of bases not matched to a gene: 7. The CDR3 protein is CASSRDRRDEQFF. The CDR3 DNA sequence: TGTGCCAGCAGCCGGGACAGAAGGGATGAGCAGTTCTTC.

This chain joins TRBV24-1 and TRBJ2-1; D is uncertain. V was shortened by 0 bases and J by 8 bases, with 13 bases between the two germline ends. CDR3 length equals 15 residues. CDR1 is KGHDR, CDR2 SFDVKD, per germline. The DNA for the CDR3 is TGTGCCACCAGTGATTTGCAAGTTGGAGTCGATGAGCAGTTCTTC. Its protein is CATSDLQVGVDEQFF.

The chain carries TRBV30 and TRBJ1-2, with TRBD1 identical over 8 bases. Germline trimming cut 5 bases from V and 5 bases from J; bases unmatched to any gene: 10. Germline CDR1 is GTSNPN and CDR2 is SVGIG (reference sequence). The CDR3 has 14 residues. In nucleotides, the CDR3 is TGTGCCTGGCACGACAGGGGCAGGGTTTATGGCTACACCTTC. It specifies CAWHDRGRVYGYTF. Looking up the rest from reference TRBV30 and TRBJ1-2 gives the full variable domain: SQTIHQWPATLVQPVGSPLSLECTVEGTSNPNLYWYRQAAGRGLQLLFYSVGIGQISSEVPQNLSASRPQDRQFILSSKKLLLSDSGFYLCAWHDRGRVYGYTFGSGTRLTVV.

The chain combines TRBV27 with TRBJ1-2; D possibly corresponds to TRBD1 (5 bases). CDR1 is MNHEY, CDR2 SMNVEV, per germline (reference sequence). Trimming took off 3 bases at V and 11 bases at J, with 22 bases between the two ends. The CDR3 contains 15 residues. CDR3 loop: CASSFWSGAGRTYTF. CDR3 bases: TGTGCCAGCAGTTTTTGGTCCGGTGCGGGGAGGACATACACCTTC.

This clone was counted between two and nine times. The chain recombines TRBV10-1 with TRBJ2-7, with 8 nucleotides matching TRBD1. J lost 0 bases, V lost 5 bases, and 3 bases had no gene match. CDR3 size: 14 residues. CDR1 WNHNN and CDR2 SYGVQD come from the germline V gene (reference sequence). The CDR3 region has the DNA TGCGCCAGCAGTCGACAGGGGCCCTCCTACGAGCAGTACTTC. Translation gives CASSRQGPSYEQYF.

The chain is built from TRBV18 and TRBJ2-7; D might be TRBD2 (5 bases). Germline lookup yields CDR1 KGHSH and CDR2 LQKENI. Trimming took off 5 bases at V and 6 bases at J, with 14 bases between the two ends. This CDR3 region has 13 residues. In nucleotides, the CDR3 is TGTGCCAGCTCAGTTCTCCCGGCGGGCGAGCAGTACTTC. Translation gives CASSVLPAGEQYF.

This chain joins TRBV11-3 and TRBJ1-1; D gene unclear. Germline lookup yields CDR1 SGHNT and CDR2 YENEEA. V lost 2 bases to trimming and J lost 1 base, with 8 bases between them. The CDR3 extends over 14 amino acids. The CDR3 protein is CASSLIPGNTEAFF. CDR3 coding DNA: TGTGCCAGCAGCTTAATTCCCGGGAACACTGAAGCTTTCTTT.

The rearrangement links TRBV12-5 to TRBJ1-2; tentative D call: TRBD1 (5 bases). Trimming stripped 1 base from V and 5 bases from J, with 8 bases between. From germline, CDR1 is LGHNT and CDR2 FRNRAP. The CDR3 has 13 amino acids. The CDR3, as DNA: TGTGCTAGTGGTTTGGCGGGGGGATATGGCTACACCTTC. Translated: CASGLAGGYGYTF.

V and J are TRBV7-3 and TRBJ1-1; D may be TRBD1 (6 bases). CDR3 length equals 13 residues. With 5 bases removed from V and 3 bases from J, the gap between germline ends came to 10 bases. Germline lookup yields CDR1 SGHTA and CDR2 FQGTGA. CDR3 protein: CASSGGQDTEAFF. CDR3 coding DNA: TGTGCCAGCAGCGGGGGGCAGGACACTGAAGCTTTCTTT. Filled out from reference TRBV7-3 and TRBJ1-1, the complete variable domain reads GAGVSQTPSNKVTEKGKYVELRCDPISGHTALYWYRQSLGQGPEFLIYFQGTGAADDSGLPNDRFFAVRPEGSVSTLKIQRTERGDSAVYLCASSGGQDTEAFFGQGTRLTVV.

This clone appeared many times. V and J are TRBV25-1 and TRBJ2-6, with 10 bases aligning to TRBD1. This CDR3 spans 18 amino acids. CDR1 is MGHDK and CDR2 is SYGVNS in the germline V gene. With 3 bases clipped from V and 0 bases from J, the junction kept 5 bases outside the gene matches. The CDR3 nucleotides are TGTGCCAGCAGTGATCCCGGGACAGGGGACTCTGGGGCCAACGTCCTGACTTTC. Residues: CASSDPGTGDSGANVLTF.

The CDR3 DNA sequence: TGCGCCAGCAGCTTTGGGACAGAAAGAATATACGAGCAGTACGTC. Translation: CASSFGTERIYEQYV. The chain has TRBV5-1 and TRBJ2-7; TRBD1 matches 7 bases. Germline trimming cut 2 bases from V and 4 bases from J; bases unmatched to any gene: 9. The germline CDR1 and CDR2 sequences are SGHRS and YFSETQ. The CDR3 runs 15 residues.

The chain combines TRBV5-6 with TRBJ2-5; no clear D gene. CDR3 size: 14 residues. V shed 3 bases and J shed 2 bases, with 11 bases lying between them. The germline gives CDR1 SGHDT, CDR2 YYEEEE. The CDR3 spells CASSSPPGQETQYF. DNA for the CDR3: TGTGCCAGCAGCTCACCCCCCGGGCAAGAGACCCAGTACTTC.

The chain couples TRBV9 to TRBJ1-3; D might be TRBD1 (6 bases). The germline gives CDR1 SGDLS, CDR2 YYNGEE. The CDR3 sequence is 19 residues long. Trimming removed 3 bases from V and 0 bases from J, with 22 bases in between. The CDR3 region is CASSAGITLGALSGNTIYF. CDR3 DNA sequence: TGTGCCAGCAGCGCAGGCATTACCCTGGGGGCACTCTCTGGAAACACCATATATTTT.

The chain carries TRBV19 and TRBJ1-5, with D possibly matching TRBD1 (5 bases). Per germline, CDR1 LNHDA and CDR2 SQIVND (reference sequence). The CDR3 is 18 residues long. V was trimmed by 5 bases and J by 4 bases, leaving 24 bases between them. CDR3 loop: CASSARPWDPVANQPQHF. The CDR3 coding sequence is TGTGCCAGTAGTGCGCGACCCTGGGACCCAGTAGCTAATCAGCCCCAGCATTTT.

The gene calls are TRBV27 and TRBJ1-3; D perhaps matches TRBD1 (6 bases). The V end was cut by 5 bases, the J end by 0 bases, with 11 bases between. The CDR3 is 15 amino acids. The germline CDR1 and CDR2 sequences are MNHEY and SMNVEV (reference sequence). The CDR3 region is CASSAQGFSGNTIYF. For the CDR3, the DNA is TGTGCCAGCAGTGCACAGGGATTCTCTGGAAACACCATATATTTT.

The V call is TRBV11-2, the J call TRBJ2-3, with no clear D. Trimming cost V 3 bases and J 3 bases, with 19 bases left between them. Germline V gives CDR1 SGHAT, CDR2 FQNNGV. CDR3 length: 17 amino acids. Written as DNA, the CDR3 is TGTGCCAGCAGCTTTATCAACCGACCCAGGAGTACAGATACGCAGTATTTT. It encodes CASSFINRPRSTDTQYF.

J is TRBJ1-5 and V is TRBV30, with TRBD1 as a possible D gene (5 bases). V lost 1 base, J lost 2 bases, and 9 bases lay in between. CDR3 length equals 14 residues. Germline values: CDR1 GTSNPN, CDR2 SVGIG (reference sequence). The CDR3 sequence is CAWSAGGGNQPQHF. CDR3 sequence (DNA): TGTGCCTGGAGTGCCGGGGGGGGCAATCAGCCCCAGCATTTT.

This clone appeared a single time. The chain has TRBV4-2 and TRBJ2-1; TRBD1 matches 10 bases. This CDR3 contains 17 residues. CDR1 is LGHNA and CDR2 is YNFKEQ in the germline V gene. Unmatched junction bases numbered 21, after V lost 3 bases and J lost 16 bases. Here the CDR3 reads CASSHCRDRGSPFLPFF. CDR3 nucleotide sequence: TGTGCCAGCAGCCATTGCCGGGACAGGGGATCCCCTTTCCTACCATTCTTC.